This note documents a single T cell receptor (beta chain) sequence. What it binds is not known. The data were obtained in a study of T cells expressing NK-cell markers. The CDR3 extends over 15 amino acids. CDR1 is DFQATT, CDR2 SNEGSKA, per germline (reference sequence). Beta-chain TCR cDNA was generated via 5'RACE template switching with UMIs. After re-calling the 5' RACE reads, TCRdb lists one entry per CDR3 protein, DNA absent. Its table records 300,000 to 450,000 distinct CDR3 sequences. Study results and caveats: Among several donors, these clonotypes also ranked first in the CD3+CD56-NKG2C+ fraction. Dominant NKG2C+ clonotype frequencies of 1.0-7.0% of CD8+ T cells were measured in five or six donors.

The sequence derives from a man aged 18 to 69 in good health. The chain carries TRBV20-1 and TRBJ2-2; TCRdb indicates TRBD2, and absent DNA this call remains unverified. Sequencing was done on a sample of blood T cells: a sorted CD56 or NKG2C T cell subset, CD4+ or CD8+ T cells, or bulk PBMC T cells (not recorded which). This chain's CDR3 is CSARLLAANTGELFF.